One T cell receptor (beta chain) is described in this entry. This entry belongs to a study of control samples from healthy donors and cancer patients. Repertoires were generated with immunoSEQ multiplex PCR, while TCRdb's copy carries only in-frame clones and drops some. The sample consists of 150,000 to 200,000 clones, 85% to 90% of them appearing once. Trimming cost V 4 bases and J 8 bases, with 17 bases left between them. CDR3 length equals 14 residues. Germline loops: CDR1 LGHNT, CDR2 FRNRAP. This clonotype was sampled from a man in his thirties or forties in good health. Sequenced material: blood. This chain uses TRBV12-5 with TRBJ1-2; D is ambiguous. CDR3 residues: CASGSEEGSRGYTF. The DNA for the CDR3 is TGTGCTAGTGGTTCAGAGGAAGGGAGCCGCGGCTACACCTTC.